Presented here are 32 T cell receptor beta chains from one specimen sequenced in a study of T cell responses to AZD1222 COVID-19 vaccine. Repertoires were generated with immunoSEQ multiplex PCR, while TCRdb's copy carries only in-frame clones and drops some. The sample consists of roughly 150,000 clones, approximately 89% of them appearing once. Material: peripheral blood, obtained on day 0 of MenACWY control vaccination. These receptors were collected from an adult in good health.

The chain couples TRBV4-3 to TRBJ2-7, with 8 bases aligning to TRBD2. The J segment lost 7 bases and the V segment lost 0 bases, leaving 11 bases of the junction unmatched. The CDR3 runs to 16 residues. The V gene's germline CDR1 is LGHNA and CDR2 YSLEER. The CDR3 nucleotides are TGCGCCAGCAGCCAAGATATAAGCGGGGGCTTGGGGGAGCAGTACTTC. This sequence encodes CASSQDISGGLGEQYF.

This chain uses TRBV25-1 with TRBJ2-1; 12 nucleotides align to TRBD2. The V gene's germline CDR1 is MGHDK and CDR2 SYGVNS. The CDR3 spans 16 residues. The J segment lost 5 bases and the V segment lost 3 bases, leaving 5 bases of the junction unmatched. DNA of the CDR3: TGTGCCAGCAGTGACCCCGGACTAGCGGGAAACAATGAGCAGTTCTTC. It yields the protein CASSDPGLAGNNEQFF.

The chain joins TRBV7-9 to TRBJ2-7; TRBD2 agrees at 9 bases. Per germline, CDR1 SEHNR and CDR2 FQNEAQ (reference sequence). The CDR3 runs to 17 residues. The V and J ends lost 2 bases and 0 bases, in that order; junction bases with no gene match: 8. This CDR3 is CASSLSLAGTYSYEQYF. The CDR3 DNA reads as TGTGCCAGCAGCTTAAGCCTAGCGGGGACCTACTCCTACGAGCAGTACTTC.

The chain is built from TRBV7-2 and TRBJ1-6, with 8 bases lining up with TRBD1. V shed 3 bases and J 9 bases; nucleotides not matched to a gene: 4. CDR3 length: 14 residues. Germline V lookup: CDR1 SGHTA, CDR2 FQGNSA. In DNA form, the CDR3 reads TGTGCCAGCAGCTTTCGACAGGGGAGTTCACCCCTCCACTTT. Its protein is CASSFRQGSSPLHF.

This chain joins TRBV4-3 and TRBJ1-2; D possibly corresponds to TRBD1 (5 bases). CDR1 and CDR2 (germline): LGHNA, YSLEER. Trimming shortened V by 5 bases and J by 3 bases, and 7 bases separated the two germline ends. The CDR3 covers 12 residues. The CDR3 coding sequence is TGCGCCAGCAGCAGGGACGACTATGGCTACACCTTC. Translation gives CASSRDDYGYTF.

The chain combines TRBV5-8 with TRBJ1-1; D gene unclear. V was cut by 1 base and J by 3 bases, with 7 bases left in between. The CDR3 runs 13 residues. Germline CDR1 and CDR2: SGHTS and YDEGEE. CDR3 DNA: TGTGCCAGCAGCTTGTCGGCGGACACTGAAGCTTTCTTT. Encoded protein: CASSLSADTEAFF.

CDR3 coding DNA: TGCGCCAGCAGCCAAGATTTTAGGGCAGGGGGGTATGGCTACACCTTC. Protein product: CASSQDFRAGGYGYTF. V and J are TRBV4-3 and TRBJ1-2, with TRBD1 identical over 7 bases. CDR1 LGHNA and CDR2 YSLEER come from the germline V gene. With V trimmed by 0 bases and J by 5 bases, 9 bases remained unmatched. CDR3 size: 16 residues.

The chain couples TRBV7-2 to TRBJ2-3, with 7 bases identical to TRBD1. This CDR3 has 13 amino acids. V was clipped by 5 bases and J by 6 bases; unmatched bases: 5. In germline, CDR1 is SGHTA, CDR2 FQGNSA. This CDR3 reads CASSANRGDTQYF. The CDR3 DNA is TGTGCCAGCAGCGCAAACAGGGGTGATACGCAGTATTTT.

This chain links TRBV5-6 with TRBJ2-2; D possibly corresponds to TRBD2 (5 bases). Germline V gene data show CDR1 as SGHDT and CDR2 as YYEEEE. The CDR3 extends over 14 amino acids. The ends were cut back, 0 bases at V and 3 bases at J, with 6 bases in the middle. The DNA of the CDR3 is TGTGCCAGCAGCTTGGGGGAGTACACCGGGGAGCTGTTTTTT. It encodes CASSLGEYTGELFF. Full variable domain (remainder filled in from reference TRBV5-6 and TRBJ2-2): DAGVTQSPTHLIKTRGQQVTLRCSPKSGHDTVSWYQQALGQGPQFIFQYYEEEERQRGNFPDRFSGHQFPNYSSELNVNALLLGDSALYLCASSLGEYTGELFFGEGSRLTVL.

This chain links TRBV18 with TRBJ2-7, with no clear D. The CDR3 consists of 14 residues. V was trimmed by 0 bases and J by 2 bases, leaving 8 bases between them. The germline V gene has CDR1 KGHSH and CDR2 LQKENI. Here the CDR3 reads CASSPPAKAYEQYF. The CDR3 coding sequence is TGTGCCAGCTCACCACCGGCCAAGGCCTACGAGCAGTACTTC.

The chain employs TRBV7-8 and TRBJ2-5, with 9 bases aligning to TRBD2. V shed 5 bases and J 5 bases; nucleotides not matched to a gene: 3. The V gene's germline CDR1 is SGHVS and CDR2 FQNEAQ. There are 13 residues in the CDR3. The CDR3 sequence: CASSLGTSETQYF. CDR3 nucleotides: TGTGCCAGCAGCCTCGGGACTAGCGAGACCCAGTACTTC.

The chain is built from TRBV6-1 and TRBJ2-4; 8 positions match TRBD1. The CDR3 is 17 residues long. The germline V gene encodes CDR1 MNHNS and CDR2 SASEGT. Germline trimming cut 2 bases from V and 7 bases from J; bases unmatched to any gene: 13. For the CDR3, the DNA is TGTGCCAGCAGTGAATACGGGACCCAGAACAGGGGGAACATTCAGTACTTC. Amino acids: CASSEYGTQNRGNIQYF.

The rearrangement uses TRBV7-2 and TRBJ1-1; D gene ambiguous. The germline CDR1 and CDR2 sequences are SGHTA and FQGNSA. Trimming shortened V by 1 base and J by 4 bases, and 10 bases separated the two germline ends. The CDR3 covers 14 residues. CDR3 nucleotide sequence: TGTGCCAGCAGCTTAGATGGGAAAATCACTGAAGCTTTCTTT. Protein product: CASSLDGKITEAFF.

The chain carries TRBV7-9 and TRBJ2-7; D gene ambiguous. V was trimmed by 0 bases and J by 2 bases, leaving 5 bases between them. The length of the CDR3 is 13 residues. CDR1 SEHNR and CDR2 FQNEAQ come from the germline V gene (reference sequence). The CDR3 DNA follows: TGTGCCAGCAGCTTAGCCGGCCCCTACGAGCAGTACTTC. It specifies CASSLAGPYEQYF.

The chain couples TRBV5-1 to TRBJ1-1, with D unclear. Trimming stripped 2 bases from V and 3 bases from J, with 11 bases between. CDR1 is SGHRS, CDR2 YFSETQ, per germline. CDR3 length: 14 amino acids. CDR3 DNA sequence: TGCGCCAGCAGCTTATATGGAGGATACACTGAAGCTTTCTTT. Protein product: CASSLYGGYTEAFF.

This rearrangement joins TRBV28 to TRBJ2-2; possible D gene TRBD2, 5 bases. Germline-derived CDR1 and CDR2 are MDHEN and SYDVKM. This CDR3 is 13 amino acids long. V was pared by 6 bases and J by 0 bases, with 5 bases between. CDR3 nucleotide sequence: TGTGCCAGCAGGGACTCGAACACCGGGGAGCTGTTTTTT. Residues: CASRDSNTGELFF.

This clone is a singleton in its sample. V gene TRBV18 combines with J gene TRBJ2-1, with 12 nucleotides matching TRBD1. J gave up 2 bases and V 6 bases, and 5 bases lay outside the gene matches. Looked up from germline, CDR1 is KGHSH and CDR2 is LQKENI. The CDR3 covers 16 residues. DNA of the CDR3: TGTGCCAGCTCTCCCGGGACAGGGGGCACCTACAATGAGCAGTTCTTC. It specifies CASSPGTGGTYNEQFF.

J is TRBJ1-1 and V is TRBV2; no firm D call. The CDR3 loop spans 13 amino acids. Germline values: CDR1 SNHLY, CDR2 FYNNEI. V dropped 0 bases and J dropped 6 bases, with 8 bases sitting between them. The CDR3 sequence is CASSEAIGPEAFF. The CDR3 DNA follows: TGTGCCAGCAGTGAAGCGATCGGGCCTGAAGCTTTCTTT.

The chain employs TRBV30 and TRBJ2-3, with D uncertain. V was shortened by 0 bases and J by 3 bases, with 7 bases between the two germline ends. The CDR3 loop spans 13 amino acids. Germline-derived CDR1 and CDR2 are GTSNPN and SVGIG (reference sequence). CDR3: CAWSVGQTDTQYF. CDR3 nucleotides: TGTGCCTGGAGTGTCGGGCAGACAGATACGCAGTATTTT.

V is TRBV6-5 and J is TRBJ1-2, with a weak D call TRBD1 (6 bases). The germline V gene has CDR1 MNHEY and CDR2 SVGAGI. Between the trimmed V and J ends, which lost 2 bases and 5 bases, there was a span of 12 bases. The CDR3 runs 14 residues. The DNA for the CDR3 is TGTGCCAGCAGTTACGGGGGCAGGGTATATGGCTACACCTTC. It yields the protein CASSYGGRVYGYTF.

V usage is TRBV5-8 and J usage is TRBJ1-4, with 7 bases fitting TRBD1. Germline values: CDR1 SGHTS, CDR2 YDEGEE. This CDR3 comprises 14 residues. Trimming cost V 4 bases and J 6 bases; bases outside gene matches: 6. The CDR3 sequence: CASSQGGDYEKLFF. DNA for the CDR3: TGTGCCAGCAGCCAGGGGGGAGACTATGAAAAACTGTTTTTT.

The gene calls are TRBV14 and TRBJ1-3, with D hard to call. This CDR3 is 12 amino acids long. V lost 8 bases to trimming and J lost 1 base, with 6 bases between them. Germline assignment: CDR1 SGHDN and CDR2 FVKESK. CDR3 residues: CASRGSGNTIYF. The CDR3 DNA is TGTGCCAGCCGGGGATCTGGAAACACCATATATTTT.

The chain is built from TRBV24-1 and TRBJ2-5, with unresolved D. Trimming shortened V by 5 bases and J by 5 bases, and 11 bases separated the two germline ends. CDR3 length equals 13 residues. Germline values: CDR1 KGHDR, CDR2 SFDVKD. The CDR3 protein is CATSGRPLETQYF. Here the CDR3 DNA reads TGTGCCACCAGTGGCCGGCCCCTGGAGACCCAGTACTTC.

The chain has TRBV9 and TRBJ2-1; 13 bases are a match to TRBD2. With V trimmed by 1 base and J by 7 bases, 5 bases remained unmatched. The CDR3 runs 16 residues. CDR1 and CDR2 from the germline V gene are SGDLS and YYNGEE. DNA of the CDR3: TGTGCCAGCAGCGTATCAGGACTAGCGGGAGCGAATGAGCAGTTCTTC. This encodes CASSVSGLAGANEQFF.

The gene calls are TRBV9 and TRBJ1-2; no definite D call. Germline CDR1 reads SGDLS; CDR2 reads YYNGEE. The length of the CDR3 is 12 residues. Trimming left V 0 bases short and J 3 bases short, with 3 bases between. In DNA form, the CDR3 reads TGTGCCAGCAGCGTAGTCCACTATGGCTACACCTTC. Protein sequence: CASSVVHYGYTF.

The V call is TRBV24-1, the J call TRBJ1-5, with D perhaps TRBD1 (5 bases). In germline, CDR1 is KGHDR, CDR2 SFDVKD. V was clipped by 3 bases and J by 0 bases, with 14 bases between them. The length of the CDR3 is 17 residues. CDR3 sequence: CATSDRDGIYSNQPQHF. DNA of the CDR3: TGTGCCACCAGTGATAGGGACGGCATCTATAGCAATCAGCCCCAGCATTTT.

The chain combines TRBV15 with TRBJ2-5, with D possibly being TRBD1 or TRBD2 (6 bases each). There are 15 residues in the CDR3. Germline V CDR1 and CDR2: LNHNV, YYDKDF (reference sequence). Trimming took off 4 bases at V and 4 bases at J, with 16 bases between the two ends. CDR3 region: CATSTTTGGRETQYF. As DNA, the CDR3 is TGTGCCACCAGCACGACCACCGGGGGCCGAGAGACCCAGTACTTC.

CDR3 coding DNA: TGTGCCAGCAGTTACTCGGGCAGTCGCTCTGGAAACACCATATATTTT. It translates to CASSYSGSRSGNTIYF. V and J are TRBV6-5 and TRBJ1-3; D uncertain. CDR3 length: 16 residues. Trimming took 0 bases from V and 0 from J, leaving 9 bases between them. Germline CDR1 and CDR2: MNHEY and SVGAGI.

This rearrangement joins TRBV6-6 to TRBJ1-2; 9 bases are shared with TRBD1. CDR3 length: 13 residues. The V segment lost 6 bases and the J segment 6 bases; nucleotides outside the gene matches: 5. Germline V gene data show CDR1 as MNHNY and CDR2 as SVGAGI (reference sequence). CDR3: CASSPRTGDGYTF. In DNA, the CDR3 is TGTGCCAGCAGCCCTAGGACAGGGGATGGCTACACCTTC.

This chain uses TRBV5-4 with TRBJ2-7; perhaps TRBD1 as D (5 bases). The V gene lost 0 bases and the J gene lost 3 bases, with 13 bases spanning the gap. The CDR3 totals 15 residues. Germline-derived CDR1 and CDR2 are SGHNT and YYREEE (reference sequence). The DNA for the CDR3 is TGTGCCAGCAGCTTGGGTGGTAGGGGCGTCTACGAGCAGTACTTC. Protein sequence: CASSLGGRGVYEQYF.

The V call is TRBV19, the J call TRBJ2-3, with D perhaps matching TRBD1 (6 bases). Germline CDR1 LNHDA, CDR2 SQIVND (reference sequence). The ends were cut back, 5 bases at V and 1 base at J, with 13 bases in the middle. CDR3 length: 15 amino acids. This CDR3 is CASSHGTSRTDTQYF. CDR3 nucleotides: TGTGCCAGTAGTCACGGGACATCACGCACAGATACGCAGTATTTT.

This chain uses TRBV5-5 with TRBJ1-5; perhaps TRBD1 as D (5 bases). V was clipped by 1 base and J by 5 bases, with 10 bases between them. Germline loops: CDR1 SGHKS, CDR2 YYEKEE (reference sequence). The CDR3 loop spans 14 amino acids. Here the CDR3 reads CASSLIGGDQPQHF. DNA for the CDR3: TGTGCCAGCAGCTTGATAGGAGGGGATCAGCCCCAGCATTTT.